This TCR beta chain was sequenced for a study of metastatic and nonmetastatic thyroid tumors (dated by TCRdb to the early 2020s). Regarding the complete study: For patients with malignant and with benign thyroid disease, the researchers compared repertoires between peripheral blood samples and tumor or nodule tissue samples. What the authors observed across the whole study: In both blood and tumor samples, malignant tumors were reported to have significantly higher TCR beta diversity than benign nodules.

Measured from the cysteine to the phenylalanine, the CDR3 is 16 residues long. CDR3 DNA is the only sequence kept; it has 48 bases, read in frame from the first base. After removal of 4 bases from V and 0 bases from J, the junction retains 5 bases not matched to a gene. CDR1 and CDR2 are drawn from the germline V gene: MGHDK, SYGVNS. None of the patients had been given any treatment before thyroid surgery. Patient clinical samples collected from the early 2010s to the late 2010s were retrospectively analysed using T-cell receptor beta sequencing. This clone is medium-sized (0.01 to 0.1%). The antigen it recognizes is unknown. Base quality data are lacking; no much larger clone is found one base away. Library preparation used PCR. Sequenced on an Illumina HiSeq 4000. High-throughput sequencing was used to profile the TCR beta-chain CDR3 region of each patient. The authors processed their data as follows. Drawing on CDR3 differences between clinicopathological groups, the researchers built a classifier meant to tell apart patients with distant-metastatic papillary thyroid cancer. To measure repertoire diversity the researchers used the Shannon index, while the Morisita-Horn index served to gauge how similar the tumor and blood repertoires were. Using fastp trimming at Q25 and MiXCR clonotype assembly, TCRdb reanalyzed the public sequencing data and kept in-frame beta chains. The V and J calls shown here were made by TCRdb, not taken from the authors' results. The sample contains about 15,000 clones, 20% to 30% of them found a single time. Clones ranked in the top ten supply 9% to 15% of the sample.

The sequence was obtained from a female donor with papillary thyroid cancer or a benign thyroid nodule (not recorded which). Some clones in this sample may be carry-over from other donors' samples. The sequenced sample was tumor tissue. The rearrangement joined TRBV25-1 to TRBJ2-3; TRBD2 lines up with 9 middle nucleotides. The CDR3 is CASSAGLAGSTDTQYF. The DNA sequence is as follows: TGTGCCAGCAGTGCCGGGCTAGCGGGAAGCACAGATACGCAGTATTTT.